Below are 11 T cell receptor beta chains sequenced from a single sample in a study of T cells in Graves' hyperthyroidism and ophthalmopathy. Researchers amplified the TCR beta CDR3 regions from RNA transcripts. The HTBI set primed first-round TCR CDR3 RT-PCR. TCRdb re-analysed the multiplex PCR reads in MiXCR, keeping a single row per CDR3 protein. The table lists 500,000 to 750,000 distinct CDR3 sequences, around 46% of them singletons. Source material: peripheral blood or thyroid tissue (not recorded which). These TCRs come from a woman aged 18 to 35 with Graves' hyperthyroidism.

V usage is TRBV11-2 and J usage is TRBJ2-2; 13 bases are a match to TRBD2. Losses at the gene ends were 4 bases for V and 7 bases for J; bases not matched to a gene: 9. This CDR3 is built from 17 residues. Germline values: CDR1 SGHAT, CDR2 FQNNGV. The CDR3 DNA sequence: TGTGCCAGCAGCTCCAACGGACTAGCGGGAGCGAACGGGGAGCTGTTTTTT. It yields the protein CASSSNGLAGANGELFF.

The chain joins TRBV5-4 to TRBJ2-5, with a weak D call TRBD2 (5 bases). This CDR3 region has 15 residues. Germline V gives CDR1 SGHNT, CDR2 YYREEE (reference sequence). V lost 4 bases and J 11 bases, leaving 24 bases between the germline ends. The CDR3, as DNA: TGTGCCAGCAGCCCAAGAGAGGTTGAGGGTGCTGAGCAGTACTTC. Translation: CASSPREVEGAEQYF.

The CDR3 sequence: CASSLTDLGGELFF. The CDR3 nucleotides are TGTGCCAGCAGCTTAACCGATTTGGGCGGGGAGCTGTTTTTT. This chain joins TRBV7-9 and TRBJ2-2; D gene ambiguous. The CDR3 contains 14 residues. Trimming removed 2 bases at V and 7 bases at J, with 11 bases between. Germline V gene data show CDR1 as SEHNR and CDR2 as FQNEAQ (reference sequence).

Note on this clonotype: This clone may be a read error of a much larger clone one base away. The V gene is TRBV5-1, the J gene TRBJ1-1; D is ambiguous. Germline CDR1 and CDR2: SGHRS and YFSETQ. The CDR3 is 14 residues long. The CDR3: CACSTSKAANEAFF. The CDR3 nucleotides read TGTGCCTGCAGCACAAGCAAGGCGGCCAATGAAGCTTTCTTT.

This clonotype was counted many times. The rearrangement links TRBV7-9 to TRBJ2-2; TRBD2 is a possible D gene (5 bases). V was pared by 3 bases and J by 2 bases, with 13 bases between. The length of the CDR3 is 16 residues. CDR1 is SEHNR, CDR2 FQNEAQ, per germline (reference sequence). DNA of the CDR3: TGTGCCAGCAGCTTGATGTGGGAGTTAAACACCGGGGAGCTGTTTTTT. As protein: CASSLMWELNTGELFF.

V usage is TRBV11-1 and J usage is TRBJ2-7; perhaps TRBD2 as D (5 bases). Germline-derived CDR1 and CDR2 are SGHAT and FQDESV (reference sequence). The CDR3 totals 11 residues. The CDR3 coding sequence is TGTGCTAGGAGGCTAGTTCACGAGCAGTACTTC. Translating it yields CARRLVHEQYF.

The chain links TRBV10-3 to TRBJ1-1; D ambiguous. V gave up 7 bases and J gave up 3 bases, with 12 bases separating them. CDR1 and CDR2 from the germline V gene are ENHRY and SYGVKD. The CDR3 has 13 amino acids. Written as DNA, the CDR3 is TGTGCCATCAAAGATGTGGAGGACACTGAAGCTTTCTTT. Protein product: CAIKDVEDTEAFF.

The chain combines TRBV20-1 with TRBJ1-1; no definite D call. Trimming took 3 bases from V and 11 from J, leaving 10 bases between them. The CDR3 is made up of 10 amino acids. Germline V gene data show CDR1 as DFQATT and CDR2 as SNEGSKA (reference sequence). The CDR3 region is CSARTYWAFF. The CDR3 region has the DNA TGCAGTGCTAGGACTTACTGGGCTTTCTTT.

The chain is built from TRBV20-1 and TRBJ2-2; 10 bases map to TRBD1. Per the germline V gene, CDR1 is DFQATT and CDR2 is SNEGSKA (reference sequence). The CDR3 is made up of 17 amino acids. V shed 1 base and J 7 bases; nucleotides not matched to a gene: 12. CDR3 in amino acids: CSARAPLGTGVSGELFF. The CDR3 DNA sequence: TGCAGTGCTAGAGCCCCCCTGGGGACAGGGGTGAGCGGGGAGCTGTTTTTT.

This clonotype was seen many times. The chain employs TRBV29-1 and TRBJ1-1; D gene uncertain. Germline CDR1 reads SQVTM; CDR2 reads ANQGSEA. This CDR3 comprises 12 residues. V shed 3 bases and J shed 0 bases, with 5 bases lying between them. The CDR3: CSVEIVNTEAFF. DNA of the CDR3: TGCAGCGTTGAGATAGTGAACACTGAAGCTTTCTTT.

The CDR3 loop is CASKGLLSYGYTF. The CDR3 DNA reads as TGTGCCAGCAAGGGTCTACTAAGCTATGGCTACACCTTC. This sequence joins TRBV2 and TRBJ1-2; no firm D call. V dropped 7 bases and J dropped 4 bases, with 13 bases sitting between them. CDR3 length: 13 amino acids. Germline V gene data show CDR1 as SNHLY and CDR2 as FYNNEI.